This T cell receptor beta chain originates from a study of vaccination and CD4 T cells after COVID-19. As for the study in general: Sampling after COVID took place at a median of around 110 days (range 35 to 161) following diagnosis. As control conditions, cultures were given either a CEFX pool serving as positive control, an HIV-1 Nef pool, or no peptide at all.

Treatment of the sample: approximately 11-day PBMC culture with coronavirus spike peptide pools or control peptides (ViraFEST assay). Those CD4+ T cells from the unexposed donor predate the COVID-19 pandemic (2011-2018). Scientists ran DNA taken from cultured CD4+ T cells through the Oncomine TCR Beta short-read assay for sequencing. MiXCR, applied by TCRdb to the PCR reads, yields one record per CDR3 protein. The table lists fewer than 8,500 distinct CDR3 sequences, 45% to 55% of them singletons. Germline-derived CDR1 and CDR2 are MNHNS and SASEGT. The CDR3 is 13 amino acids. Trimming cost V 4 bases and J 5 bases; bases outside gene matches: 2. A word on this clonotype: Its target is not known.

The sequenced material came from CD4+ T cells from blood, cultured in vitro. The source is a human donor in good health. This rearrangement joins TRBV6-1 to TRBJ1-5, with TRBD1 matching 7 bases. The CDR3 coding sequence is TGTGCCAGCAGTGGACAGGGTTATCAGCCCCAGCATTTT. Its translation is CASSGQGYQPQHF.